This T cell receptor beta chain is drawn from a study of T cells in localized non-small cell lung cancer. To note about this clone: Its antigen is not identified.

The assay was immunoSEQ multiplex PCR, and TCRdb's table has in-frame clones only and misses some. The repertoire includes about 52,000 clones, roughly 80% of them detected once, and roughly 4.5% sits in the top ten. Overall study findings and caveats: The study found T cell clonality highest in uninvolved adjacent lung, above tumor. Those with higher blood T cell density had longer overall survival. Since sequencing was restricted to only one region of the tumor, intratumor heterogeneity remains a possibility.

With 2 bases clipped from V and 0 bases from J, the junction kept 3 bases outside the gene matches. The CDR3 sequence is 15 residues long. Per germline, CDR1 MNHNS and CDR2 SASEGT. The sequence was obtained from a woman aged 35-70 years with stage II lung adenocarcinoma. This chain links TRBV6-1 with TRBJ2-7, with 8 bases that match TRBD1. The source material was PBMCs, sampled before any cancer treatment. In DNA, the CDR3 is TGTGCCAGCAGTGAACTAACAGGGGGCTCCTACGAGCAGTACTTC. It is translated as CASSELTGGSYEQYF.